What follows are 7 T cell receptor beta chains derived from one specimen sequenced in a study of T cells in Graves' hyperthyroidism and ophthalmopathy. RNA transcripts served as the template for amplifying TCR beta CDR3 regions. HTBI primers were used for first-round RT-PCR of the TCR CDR3. TCRdb recomputed calls from the multiplex PCR reads with MiXCR, one row per CDR3 protein. The sample holds a few hundred thousand distinct CDR3 sequences, less than 15% seen once. The source material was blood. All receptors derive from a young man with Graves' hyperthyroidism that later progressed to Graves' ophthalmopathy.

This sequence joins TRBV28 and TRBJ1-5, with 9 bases that match TRBD1. Germline V lookup: CDR1 MDHEN, CDR2 SYDVKM. The CDR3 loop spans 16 amino acids. Trimming cost V 1 base and J 7 bases; bases outside gene matches: 8. CDR3 nucleotide sequence: TGTGCCAGCAGTTTATCTGGGACAGGGACGGGACAGCCCCAGCATTTT. Translated, it gives CASSLSGTGTGQPQHF.

This clonotype showed up many times. The chain combines TRBV28 with TRBJ2-7, with D perhaps assigned TRBD1 or TRBD2 (6 bases each). V lost 1 base and J lost 3, with 13 bases in between. The CDR3 loop spans 15 amino acids. Germline assignment: CDR1 MDHEN and CDR2 SYDVKM. CDR3 in amino acids: CASSLLQGGLYEQYF. The CDR3 DNA reads TGTGCCAGCAGTTTATTACAAGGGGGACTCTACGAGCAGTACTTC.

This clonotype was seen a few times. The chain couples TRBV6-1 to TRBJ1-3, with D possibly matching TRBD1 (6 bases). Germline V CDR1 and CDR2: MNHNS, SASEGT. The ends were cut back, 6 bases at V and 1 base at J, with 10 bases in the middle. The CDR3 runs 14 residues. CDR3: CASRGAASGNTIYF. The CDR3 nucleotides read TGTGCCAGCAGGGGGGCTGCTTCTGGAAACACCATATATTTT.

The genes are TRBV5-1 and TRBJ2-7, with unresolved D. This CDR3 comprises 14 residues. The germline gives CDR1 SGHRS, CDR2 YFSETQ. V lost 4 bases, J lost 1 base, and 12 bases lay in between. The CDR3 protein is CASSPGDRSYEQYF. CDR3 bases: TGCGCCAGCAGCCCCGGTGACCGTTCCTACGAGCAGTACTTC.

The CDR3, as DNA: TGTGCCATCAGCATACAGGGAGGTGATACGCAGTATTTT. Translation gives CAISIQGGDTQYF. The rearrangement links TRBV10-3 to TRBJ2-3; D is possibly TRBD1 or TRBD2 (6 bases each). Germline CDR1 is ENHRY and CDR2 is SYGVKD. V lost 6 bases, J lost 6 bases, and 13 bases lay in between. The CDR3 length is 13 residues.

The chain links TRBV5-4 to TRBJ2-2, with TRBD2 matching 8 bases. CDR1 is SGHNT and CDR2 is YYREEE in the germline V gene (reference sequence). The CDR3 is 16 residues long. V was pared by 0 bases and J by 3 bases, with 4 bases of the junction left unmatched. The CDR3 is CASSLGAGEYTGELFF. CDR3 DNA sequence: TGTGCCAGCAGCTTGGGAGCGGGGGAATACACCGGGGAGCTGTTTTTT.

This clonotype came up many times. The rearrangement links TRBV7-9 to TRBJ2-2, with D perhaps TRBD1 or TRBD2 (6 bases each). Trimming took off 5 bases at V and 3 bases at J, with 10 bases between the two ends. This CDR3 contains 14 residues. Germline CDR1 reads SEHNR; CDR2 reads FQNEAQ (reference sequence). The CDR3 coding sequence is TGTGCCAGCAGCGCGGGACACTACACCGGGGAGCTGTTTTTT. It specifies CASSAGHYTGELFF.